The clone carrying this TCR beta chain was seen a single time. Its specificity is unknown. This specimen comes from a study of Tregs in tolerant kidney transplant recipients. The repertoire was sequenced with immunoSEQ multiplex PCR; TCRdb's copy has only in-frame clones and lacks some. This table has around 64,000 clones, 80% to 90% appearing once. Trimming stripped 2 bases from V and 4 bases from J, with 8 bases between. The CDR3 is 13 residues long. Per the germline V gene, CDR1 is SGHTA and CDR2 is FQGNSA. Recipients received nonmyeloablative bone marrow transplants from related graft donors, with transient mixed chimerism. Thawed PBMCs were FACS-sorted into unstimulated CD4+CD25+CD127- regulatory T cells, CD4+CD25- non-regulatory cells, CD4 and CD8 cells. General observations from the study: Few patients were studied, so findings need validation in larger groups. No direct test of biological reproducibility was done here. For some patients, primers changed over time, blocking nucleotide-level comparison.

This rearrangement joins TRBV7-2 to TRBJ1-2, with D uncertain. This receptor was taken from a human patient who received a combined kidney and bone marrow transplant. Some T cells may be provided by the graft donor. The sample in question was CD4+ T cells from blood (PBMCs), obtained 6 months after the transplant. The CDR3 region is CASSLSSLYGYTF. CDR3 bases: TGTGCCAGCAGCTTATCGTCTCTCTATGGCTACACCTTC.